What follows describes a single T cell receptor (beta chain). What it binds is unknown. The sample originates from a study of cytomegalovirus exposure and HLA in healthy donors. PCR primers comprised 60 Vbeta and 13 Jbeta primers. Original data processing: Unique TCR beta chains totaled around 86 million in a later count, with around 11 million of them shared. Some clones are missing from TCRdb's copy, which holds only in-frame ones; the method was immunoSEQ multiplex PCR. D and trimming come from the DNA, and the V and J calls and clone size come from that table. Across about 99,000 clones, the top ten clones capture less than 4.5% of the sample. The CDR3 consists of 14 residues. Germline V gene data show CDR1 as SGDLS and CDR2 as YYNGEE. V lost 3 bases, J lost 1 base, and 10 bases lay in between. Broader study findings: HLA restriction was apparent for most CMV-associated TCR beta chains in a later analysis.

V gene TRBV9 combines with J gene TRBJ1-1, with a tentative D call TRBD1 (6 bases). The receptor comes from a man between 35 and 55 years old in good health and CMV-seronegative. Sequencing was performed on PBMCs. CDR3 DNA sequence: TGTGCCAGCAGCGGGGGGGGCTCGAACACTGAAGCTTTCTTT. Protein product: CASSGGGSNTEAFF.